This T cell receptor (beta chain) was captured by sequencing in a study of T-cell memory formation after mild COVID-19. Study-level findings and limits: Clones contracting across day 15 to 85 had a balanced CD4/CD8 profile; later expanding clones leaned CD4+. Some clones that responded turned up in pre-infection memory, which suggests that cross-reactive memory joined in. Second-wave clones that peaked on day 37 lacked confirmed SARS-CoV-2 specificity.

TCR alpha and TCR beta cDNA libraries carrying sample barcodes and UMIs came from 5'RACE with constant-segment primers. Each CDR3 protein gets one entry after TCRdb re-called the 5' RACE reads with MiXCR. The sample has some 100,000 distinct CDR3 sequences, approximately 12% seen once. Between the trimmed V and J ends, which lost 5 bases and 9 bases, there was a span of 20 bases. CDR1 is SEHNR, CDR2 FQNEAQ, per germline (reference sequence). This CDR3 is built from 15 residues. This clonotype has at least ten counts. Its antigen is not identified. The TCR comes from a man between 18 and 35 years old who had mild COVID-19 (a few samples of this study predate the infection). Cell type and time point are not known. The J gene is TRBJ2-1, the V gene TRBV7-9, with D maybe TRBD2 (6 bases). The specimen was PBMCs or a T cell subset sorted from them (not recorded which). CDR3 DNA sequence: TGTGCCAGCAGCCTGGGGCGGGGCCGCATGGGTGAGCAGTTCTTC. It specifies CASSLGRGRMGEQFF. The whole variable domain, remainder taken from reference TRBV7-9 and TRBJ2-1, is DTGVSQNPRHKITKRGQNVTFRCDPISEHNRLYWYRQTLGQGPEFLTYFQNEAQLEKSRLLSDRFSAERPKGSFSTLEIQRTEQGDSAMYLCASSLGRGRMGEQFFGPGTRLTVL.